The text below deals with one T cell receptor beta chain. The sample holds other DNA sequences that translate to the same CDR3. The data stem from a study of cytomegalovirus exposure and HLA in healthy donors. A multiplex PCR was run with 60 Vbeta primers and 13 Jbeta primers. Method: immunoSEQ multiplex PCR; TCRdb's copy keeps in-frame clones and lacks some. Found here are about 190,000 clones, approximately 86% of them singletons; the top ten hold approximately 1.9%. The ends were cut back, 3 bases at V and 3 bases at J, with 7 bases in the middle. In germline, CDR1 is SGDLS, CDR2 YYNGEE. This CDR3 is 13 amino acids long.

This sequence joins TRBV9 and TRBJ2-1; perhaps TRBD1 as D (5 bases). Sequences were obtained from PBMCs. This receptor was taken from a woman under 30 in good health and CMV-seronegative. The CDR3 reads CASSADSYNEQFF. CDR3 coding DNA: TGTGCCAGCAGCGCTGACAGCTACAATGAGCAGTTCTTC.